The 18 T cell receptor beta chains below come from one sample, sequenced in a study of OX40 agonist ivuxolimab in advanced cancers. Here immunoSEQ multiplex PCR was the method, and the copy in TCRdb shows in-frame clones only, minus some. The profile shows tens of thousands of clones, roughly 90% of them singletons. The input for sequencing was CD4+ or CD8+ T cells sorted from blood, taken in a trial of the OX40 agonist ivuxolimab. The receptors were sampled from an adult with an advanced solid tumor such as melanoma, head and neck, liver or kidney cancer.

The chain recombines TRBV6-5 with TRBJ1-2; no reliable D call. The CDR3 extends over 13 amino acids. CDR1 is MNHEY, CDR2 SVGAGI, per germline. With 6 bases removed from V and 2 bases from J, the gap between germline ends came to 10 bases. The CDR3 coding sequence is TGTGCCAGCAGAGTAGACTCAAACTATGGCTACACCTTC. Translated, it gives CASRVDSNYGYTF.

The chain joins TRBV9 to TRBJ2-3; D is ambiguous. Germline V gene lookup returns CDR1 SGDLS and CDR2 YYNGEE. There are 15 residues in the CDR3. Trimming removed 1 base at V and 2 bases at J, with 11 bases between. The CDR3 spells CASSVSDPNTDTQYF. In DNA, the CDR3 is TGTGCCAGCAGCGTAAGCGACCCAAACACAGATACGCAGTATTTT.

This clone has a handful of counts. The V call is TRBV11-1, the J call TRBJ1-2; a weak D match, TRBD1 (5 bases). The germline V and J ends were trimmed by 5 bases and 6 bases, with 16 bases remaining between them. There are 14 residues in the CDR3. The germline V gene has CDR1 SGHAT and CDR2 FQDESV (reference sequence). The CDR3 bases are TGTGCCAGCAGCCCAGGGTATGAGATGGATGGCTACACCTTC. It codes for CASSPGYEMDGYTF.

The V and J genes are TRBV6-6 and TRBJ1-1, with unresolved D. Germline V gene lookup returns CDR1 MNHNY and CDR2 SVGAGI (reference sequence). Trimming stripped 5 bases from V and 2 bases from J, with 9 bases between. The CDR3 extends over 13 amino acids. CDR3 residues: CASSIQSNTEAFF. The DNA of the CDR3 is TGTGCCAGCAGTATACAGTCAAACACTGAAGCTTTCTTT.

The CDR3 loop is CAISGTANTEAFF. In DNA form, the CDR3 reads TGTGCCATCAGTGGGACAGCGAACACTGAAGCTTTCTTT. This chain joins TRBV10-3 and TRBJ1-1, with D possibly matching TRBD1 (6 bases). The CDR3 sequence is 13 residues long. The V end lost 4 bases, the J end lost 1 base, and 7 bases lay between the germline ends. Germline V lookup: CDR1 ENHRY, CDR2 SYGVKD.

This chain uses TRBV30 with TRBJ1-6; the D gene is possibly TRBD1 (6 bases). The germline V and J ends were trimmed by 5 bases and 4 bases, with 6 bases remaining between them. Germline V gene data show CDR1 as GTSNPN and CDR2 as SVGIG (reference sequence). The CDR3 extends over 12 amino acids. The CDR3 nucleotides read TGTGCCTGGGGACAGTATAATTCACCCCTCCACTTT. It specifies CAWGQYNSPLHF.

V is TRBV18 and J is TRBJ1-1, with D uncertain. The germline V gene encodes CDR1 KGHSH and CDR2 LQKENI. V was trimmed by 2 bases and J by 6 bases, leaving 7 bases between them. The CDR3 sequence is 12 residues long. The CDR3 is CASSPRDSEAFF. The DNA of the CDR3 is TGTGCCAGCTCACCAAGAGATTCTGAAGCTTTCTTT.

V and J are TRBV27 and TRBJ2-7; a weak D match, TRBD2 (6 bases). This CDR3 is built from 16 residues. From germline, CDR1 is MNHEY and CDR2 SMNVEV (reference sequence). V was shortened by 3 bases and J by 5 bases, with 20 bases between the two germline ends. As DNA, the CDR3 is TGTGCCAGCAGTTTCAGGGTAGTGGGGGGTTCGGACGAGCAGTACTTC. It codes for CASSFRVVGGSDEQYF.

This clone was found once. This chain connects TRBV7-8 to TRBJ1-1; D gene unclear. This CDR3 comprises 14 residues. V shed 2 bases and J shed 4 bases, with 11 bases lying between them. The V gene's germline CDR1 is SGHVS and CDR2 FQNEAQ. The CDR3 loop reads CASSLRETATEAFF. CDR3 DNA: TGTGCCAGCAGCTTAAGAGAGACCGCCACTGAAGCTTTCTTT. Filled out from reference TRBV7-8 and TRBJ1-1, the complete variable domain reads GAGVSQSPRYKVAKRGQDVALRCDPISGHVSLFWYQQALGQGPEFLTYFQNEAQLDKSGLPSDRFFAERPEGSVSTLKIQRTQQEDSAVYLCASSLRETATEAFFGQGTRLTVV.

This rearrangement joins TRBV2 to TRBJ1-4; D not certain. Trimming left V 7 bases short and J 2 bases short, with 11 bases between. The CDR3 has 14 residues. The germline V gene encodes CDR1 SNHLY and CDR2 FYNNEI. CDR3 DNA: TGTGCCAGCATTTTGTTTGAGACTAATGAAAAACTGTTTTTT. Residues: CASILFETNEKLFF. Looking up the rest from reference TRBV2 and TRBJ1-4 gives the full variable domain: EPEVTQTPSHQVTQMGQEVILRCVPISNHLYFYWYRQILGQKVEFLVSFYNNEISEKSEIFDDQFSVERPDGSNFTLKIRSTKLEDSAMYFCASILFETNEKLFFGSGTQLSVL.

The gene calls are TRBV5-1 and TRBJ1-1; a weak D match, TRBD1 (5 bases). This CDR3 region has 14 residues. From germline, CDR1 is SGHRS and CDR2 YFSETQ. The V and J ends lost 2 bases and 0 bases respectively, with 8 bases between them. CDR3 sequence: CASSFGTMNTEAFF. In DNA form, the CDR3 reads TGCGCCAGCAGCTTCGGGACGATGAACACTGAAGCTTTCTTT.

This chain joins TRBV5-1 and TRBJ2-2, with 7 bases identical to TRBD2. V shed 7 bases, J shed 2 bases, and the junction held 8 bases outside the gene matches. Per germline, CDR1 SGHRS and CDR2 YFSETQ. The CDR3 spans 15 residues. The CDR3 nucleotides are TGCGCCAGCGTTTCCGGGACTACTAACACCGGGGAGCTGTTTTTT. Residues: CASVSGTTNTGELFF.

The gene calls are TRBV29-1 and TRBJ2-1, with 8 bases matching TRBD1. The CDR3 has 13 residues. The germline V gene has CDR1 SQVTM and CDR2 ANQGSEA. V gave up 2 bases and J gave up 5 bases; unmatched junction bases: 2. The CDR3: CSVEQGANNEQFF. Here the CDR3 DNA reads TGCAGCGTTGAACAGGGGGCCAACAATGAGCAGTTCTTC.

The chain couples TRBV7-9 to TRBJ2-2; 10 nucleotides match TRBD1. After removal of 5 bases from V and 3 bases from J, the junction contained 3 bases not matched to a gene. There are 15 residues in the CDR3. The germline gives CDR1 SEHNR, CDR2 FQNEAQ (reference sequence). The CDR3 region is CASSQDRGYTGELFF. In nucleotides, the CDR3 is TGTGCCAGCAGCCAGGACAGGGGGTACACCGGGGAGCTGTTTTTT.

This chain links TRBV5-8 with TRBJ2-1; D gene uncertain. V was clipped by 4 bases and J by 5 bases, with 4 bases between them. Germline loops: CDR1 SGHTS, CDR2 YDEGEE. The CDR3 extends over 11 amino acids. CDR3 sequence: CASSPNNEQFF. CDR3 coding DNA: TGTGCCAGCAGCCCGAACAATGAGCAGTTCTTC.

This chain joins TRBV19 and TRBJ2-1; D is possibly TRBD2 (5 bases). The ends were cut back, 7 bases at V and 0 bases at J, with 16 bases in the middle. The CDR3 has 16 amino acids. Germline V gene sequence: CDR1 LNHDA, CDR2 SQIVND (reference sequence). The CDR3 DNA reads as TGTGCCAGTACTACAGCGGTCCCGAGCTCCTACAATGAGCAGTTCTTC. Translated, it gives CASTTAVPSSYNEQFF.

This chain joins TRBV18 and TRBJ1-1; 9 bases fit TRBD1. Per germline, CDR1 KGHSH and CDR2 LQKENI. V lost 4 bases to trimming and J lost 1 base; unmatched junction nucleotides: 7. This CDR3 is built from 16 residues. The chain's CDR3 is CASSLRTGVGNTEAFF. DNA of the CDR3: TGTGCCAGCTCACTCAGGACAGGGGTAGGGAACACTGAAGCTTTCTTT. Combining the CDR3 with reference TRBV18 and TRBJ1-1 gives the whole variable domain NAGVMQNPRHLVRRRGQEARLRCSPMKGHSHVYWYRQLPEEGLKFMVYLQKENIIDESGMPKERFSAEFPKEGPSILRIQQVVRGDSAAYFCASSLRTGVGNTEAFFGQGTRLTVV.

The chain links TRBV9 to TRBJ2-2, with 8 positions matching TRBD2. V lost 1 base, J lost 5 bases, and 4 bases stayed unmatched. CDR3 length: 15 residues. Germline CDR1 is SGDLS and CDR2 is YYNGEE. CDR3 DNA: TGTGCCAGCAGCGTACTTCCGGGGGGGACCGGGGAGCTGTTTTTT. It specifies CASSVLPGGTGELFF.